The present entry profiles one TCR beta chain with its context. In the source study's methods: Amplification of reference gene primers was used by the study to estimate nucleated cell counts. Assay: immunoSEQ multiplex PCR; the TCRdb copy retains only in-frame clones and omits some. D and trimming were read from the DNA, whereas the V and J calls and clone size are those reported in that table. The table shows about 80,000 clones, with about 91% occurring only once. This sample is part of a study of blood T cell repertoires in COVID-19. On the study more broadly: Donors in the United States, Italy and Spain gave samples during acute or convalescent COVID-19. Sources were T cells, B-cell-depleted T cells, or PBMCs; the material itself was cDNA or gDNA.

The CDR3 is 14 amino acids. Germline assignment: CDR1 SGDLS and CDR2 YYNGEE. V gave up 3 bases and J gave up 5 bases; unmatched junction bases: 5. The source of this sequence is a woman aged 80 or older with acute or convalescent COVID-19. Sequencing was performed on peripheral blood. The chain recombines TRBV9 with TRBJ1-1, with TRBD1 matching 9 bases. The CDR3 sequence: CASSAQGARTEAFF. For the CDR3, the DNA is TGTGCCAGCAGCGCACAGGGGGCGCGAACTGAAGCTTTCTTT.